This TCR beta chain was sequenced in a study of cytomegalovirus exposure and HLA in healthy donors. Study-level points and caveats: Among TCR beta chains of equal frequency, HLA-associated ones were more clonally expanded in a later analysis. Several V segments, TRBV6-2 and TRBV6-3 among them, could not be told apart and were dropped. In an earlier analysis, most TCR beta V segments were productive about 87% or about 30% of the time.

The PCR employed 60 Vbeta primers together with 13 Jbeta primers. Clones were read by immunoSEQ multiplex PCR, and TCRdb kept only the in-frame ones, dropping some. The sample holds 150,000 to 200,000 clones; under 80% are singletons and the top ten take about 2.1%. As concerns this clone: Its antigen remains unknown.

Deletions cut 5 bases from V and 8 bases from J, with 16 bases between. The CDR3 sequence is 14 residues long. Germline-derived CDR1 and CDR2 are SEHNR and FQNEAQ (reference sequence). Sequences were obtained from PBMCs. The chain links TRBV7-9 to TRBJ2-4; D perhaps matches TRBD2 (7 bases). The sequence came from a female donor in good health and CMV-seronegative. The CDR3 here is CASSPGRGGDIQYF. CDR3 bases: TGTGCCAGCAGCCCCGGTAGGGGGGGGGACATTCAGTACTTC.